Listed below are T cell receptor beta chains from one sample, sequenced in a study of blood T cell repertoires in COVID-19. Sequenced by immunoSEQ multiplex PCR; TCRdb stores in-frame clones only, minus some. The sample lists fewer than 75,000 clones, approximately 87% occurring once. Sample: peripheral blood. These receptors all come from a man over 45 with active COVID-19. The CDR3 runs from the conserved cysteine through the conserved F or W. D genes are given only for firm matches. Clone size is given for some rows only: seen once, a few or many times, or a class if the clone is expanded.

clone_size j_call d_call v_call cdr3_aa cdr3_nt
once TRBJ2-7 TRBD2 TRBV2 CASNPNGGYEQYF TGTGCCAGCAATCCCAACGGGGGGTACGAGCAGTACTTC
- TRBJ2-6 - TRBV18 CASSPSSTLTPSGANVLTF TGTGCCAGCTCACCGTCATCTACATTGACTCCCTCTGGGGCCAACGTCCTGACTTTC
- TRBJ2-5 - TRBV7-2 CASSQRLSREETQYF TGTGCCAGCAGCCAACGCCTTTCGCGGGAAGAGACCCAGTACTTC
- TRBJ1-5 - TRBV7-9 CASSSPRGKGHQPQHF TGTGCCAGCAGCTCCCCCAGGGGAAAGGGGCATCAGCCCCAGCATTTT
- TRBJ2-7 - TRBV19 CASSPSRAQGEVQYF TGTGCCAGTAGTCCGTCCCGGGCACAGGGAGAAGTGCAGTACTTC
- TRBJ1-5 - TRBV5-1 CASSLAGGDSNQPQHF TGCGCCAGCAGCTTGGCCGGGGGGGATAGCAATCAGCCCCAGCATTTT
- TRBJ2-7 - TRBV2 CASSKIPRSSYEQYF TGTGCCAGCAGCAAGATTCCTAGGAGCTCCTACGAGCAGTACTTC
- TRBJ1-4 TRBD1 TRBV28 CASRKLGTGSGEKLFF TGTGCCAGCAGGAAACTTGGGACAGGGAGTGGGGAAAAACTGTTTTTT
- TRBJ2-3 - TRBV27 CASSLVASADTQYF TGTGCCAGCAGTTTAGTGGCTAGTGCAGATACGCAGTATTTT
- TRBJ2-2 - TRBV7-9 CASYSTGTDGELFF TGTGCCAGTTACTCTACAGGGACGGACGGGGAGCTGTTTTTT
- TRBJ2-3 TRBD2 TRBV2 CASHWTSGRESNF TGTGCCAGCCACTGGACTAGCGGGAGGGAATCGAATTTT
- TRBJ2-7 - TRBV6-5 CASSSSGREREQYF -
- TRBJ2-6 - TRBV30 CAWTFGPGLLSGANVLTF TGTGCCTGGACATTTGGTCCGGGACTCCTCTCTGGGGCCAACGTCCTGACTTTC
- TRBJ2-1 TRBD2 TRBV6-6 CASSGTSGSFNEQFF TGTGCCAGCAGTGGAACTAGCGGGAGTTTTAATGAGCAGTTCTTC
- TRBJ2-5 - TRBV24-1 CATSDTQGPGETQYF TGTGCCACCAGTGATACACAGGGTCCAGGGGAGACCCAGTACTTC
- TRBJ1-5 TRBD1 TRBV4-2 CASSQVASVGQGISPQHF TGTGCCAGCAGCCAAGTTGCGTCCGTGGGACAGGGGATTTCGCCCCAGCATTTT
- TRBJ2-7 TRBD1 TRBV27 CASSLFPGQGYEQYF TGTGCCAGCAGTTTGTTCCCGGGACAGGGGTACGAGCAGTACTTC
once TRBJ1-2 TRBD1 TRBV28 CASSFLKVRGREGYTF TGTGCCAGCAGTTTCTTAAAGGTCAGGGGGCGCGAGGGCTACACCTTC
once TRBJ1-2 - TRBV6-1 CASSEAVLRANYGYTF TGTGCCAGCAGTGAAGCGGTTCTGCGTGCTAACTATGGCTACACCTTC
- TRBJ1-2 - TRBV3-1/TRBV3-2 CASTPHNNYGYTF TGTGCCAGCACCCCACACAACAACTATGGCTACACCTTC
- TRBJ1-1 - TRBV19 CATTPGDKNTEAFF TGTGCTACCACCCCAGGGGACAAAAACACTGAAGCTTTCTTT
- TRBJ1-5 TRBD1 TRBV30 CAWSGQGQQLVGQPQHF TGTGCCTGGAGCGGACAGGGTCAACAGCTTGTAGGTCAGCCCCAGCATTTT
once TRBJ1-2 - TRBV30 CALNQGLNYGYTF TGTGCCCTGAACCAGGGGCTTAACTATGGCTACACCTTC
- TRBJ1-2 TRBD1 TRBV9 CASSSTGGTTNYGYTF TGTGCCAGCAGCTCCACAGGGGGCACAACCAACTATGGCTACACCTTC
once TRBJ2-2 - TRBV5-1 CASSLILATNTGELFF TGCGCCAGCAGCTTGATCTTAGCTACGAACACCGGGGAGCTGTTTTTT
- TRBJ2-5 - TRBV7-3 CASSLGPRETQYF TGTGCCAGCAGCTTAGGGCCCAGGGAGACCCAGTACTTC
- TRBJ1-5 - TRBV6-6 CASSYRDYNQPQHF TGTGCCAGCAGTTACAGGGACTACAATCAGCCCCAGCATTTT
once TRBJ2-3 - TRBV6-1 CASSDHVAESTDTQYF TGTGCCAGCAGTGATCATGTAGCGGAAAGCACAGATACGCAGTATTTT
- TRBJ1-1 TRBD1 TRBV7-9 CASSSGQMNTEAFF TGTGCCAGCAGCTCGGGACAGATGAACACTGAAGCTTTCTTT
- TRBJ2-6 TRBD1 TRBV5-4 CASSQGQGSLGGANVLTF TGTGCCAGCAGCCAGGGACAGGGGAGTCTGGGCGGGGCCAACGTCCTGACTTTC
once TRBJ1-2 TRBD1 TRBV28 CASSFERGQGYTF TGTGCCAGCAGTTTTGAGAGGGGGCAAGGCTACACCTTC
- TRBJ1-1 TRBD1 TRBV11-2 CASSSQGASGDTEAFF TGTGCCAGCAGCTCCCAGGGGGCGAGCGGTGACACTGAAGCTTTCTTT
- TRBJ2-2 TRBD2 TRBV2 CASSVSGPYTGELFF TGTGCCAGCAGTGTTAGCGGGCCCTACACCGGGGAGCTGTTTTTT
- TRBJ2-5 TRBD1 TRBV2 CASSVTGTVAETQYF TGTGCCAGCAGTGTGACTGGGACAGTAGCAGAGACCCAGTACTTC
- TRBJ1-2 - TRBV5-4 CASSLAGGGVGYTF TGTGCCAGCAGCTTGGCGGGGGGCGGGGTTGGCTACACCTTC
- TRBJ2-3 - TRBV19 CASSFDPGDTQYF TGTGCCAGTAGTTTCGACCCGGGGGATACGCAGTATTTT
- TRBJ2-3 TRBD1 TRBV6-2/TRBV6-3 CASSRQGASTDTQYF TGTGCCAGCAGTCGACAGGGAGCTAGCACAGATACGCAGTATTTT